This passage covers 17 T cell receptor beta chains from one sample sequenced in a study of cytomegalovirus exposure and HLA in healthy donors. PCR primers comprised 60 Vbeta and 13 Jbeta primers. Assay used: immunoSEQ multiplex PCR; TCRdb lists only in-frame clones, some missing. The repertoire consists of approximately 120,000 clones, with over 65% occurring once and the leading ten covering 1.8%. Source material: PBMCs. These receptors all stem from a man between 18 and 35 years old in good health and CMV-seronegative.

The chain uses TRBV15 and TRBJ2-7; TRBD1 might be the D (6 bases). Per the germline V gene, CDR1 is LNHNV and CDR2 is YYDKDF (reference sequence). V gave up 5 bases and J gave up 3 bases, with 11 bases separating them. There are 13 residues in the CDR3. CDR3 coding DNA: TGTGCCACCAGCTTGGACAGAGGCTACGAGCAGTACTTC. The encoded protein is CATSLDRGYEQYF.

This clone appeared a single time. The CDR3 loop is CASTPGQGEEWLYGYTF. CDR3 nucleotides: TGTGCCAGTACCCCGGGACAGGGGGAAGAATGGCTCTATGGCTACACCTTC. V is TRBV19 and J is TRBJ1-2; 11 bases line up with TRBD1. Germline trimming cut 7 bases from V and 4 bases from J; bases unmatched to any gene: 14. CDR1 is LNHDA, CDR2 SQIVND, per germline (reference sequence). The CDR3 is 17 residues long.

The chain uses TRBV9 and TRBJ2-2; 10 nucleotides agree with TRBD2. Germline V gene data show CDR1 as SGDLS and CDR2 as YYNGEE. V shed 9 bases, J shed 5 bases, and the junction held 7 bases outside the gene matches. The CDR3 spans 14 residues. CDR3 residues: CATGTSGETGELFF. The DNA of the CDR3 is TGTGCCACCGGAACTAGCGGGGAGACCGGGGAGCTGTTTTTT.

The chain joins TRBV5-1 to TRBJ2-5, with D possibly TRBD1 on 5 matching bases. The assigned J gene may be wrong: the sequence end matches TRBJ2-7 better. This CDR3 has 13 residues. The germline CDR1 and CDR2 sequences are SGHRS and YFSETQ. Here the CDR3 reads CASSRSQGYEQYF. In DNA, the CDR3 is TGCGCCAGCAGCCGGTCGCAGGGCTACGAGCAGTACTTC.

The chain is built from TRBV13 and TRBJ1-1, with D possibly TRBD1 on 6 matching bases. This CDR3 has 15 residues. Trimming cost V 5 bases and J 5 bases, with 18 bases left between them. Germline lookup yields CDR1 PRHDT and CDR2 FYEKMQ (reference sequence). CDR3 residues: CASSREQGVGTEAFF. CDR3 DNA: TGTGCCAGCAGCAGAGAACAGGGAGTTGGGACTGAAGCTTTCTTT.

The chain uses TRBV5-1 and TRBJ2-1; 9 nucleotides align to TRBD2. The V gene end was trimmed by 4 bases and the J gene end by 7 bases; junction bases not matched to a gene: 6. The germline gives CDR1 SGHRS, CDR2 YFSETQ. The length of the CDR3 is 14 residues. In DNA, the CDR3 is TGCGCCAGCAGCCCACTCGCGGGGGGGAATGAGCAGTTCTTC. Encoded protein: CASSPLAGGNEQFF. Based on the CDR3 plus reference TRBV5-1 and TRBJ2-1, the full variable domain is KAGVTQTPRYLIKTRGQQVTLSCSPISGHRSVSWYQQTPGQGLQFLFEYFSETQRNKGNFPGRFSGRQFSNSRSEMNVSTLELGDSALYLCASSPLAGGNEQFFGPGTRLTVL.

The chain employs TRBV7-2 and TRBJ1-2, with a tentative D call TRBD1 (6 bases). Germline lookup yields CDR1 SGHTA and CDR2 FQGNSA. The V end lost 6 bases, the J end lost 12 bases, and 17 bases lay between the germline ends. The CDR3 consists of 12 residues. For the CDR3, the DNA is TGTGCCAGCAGGCCGACACCGGGACAAAACACCTTC. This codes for CASRPTPGQNTF.

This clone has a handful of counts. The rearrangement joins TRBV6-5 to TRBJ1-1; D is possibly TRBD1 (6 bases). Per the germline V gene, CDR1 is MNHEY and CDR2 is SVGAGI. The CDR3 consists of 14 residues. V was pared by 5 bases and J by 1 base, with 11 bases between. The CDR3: CASSLGQKNTEAFF. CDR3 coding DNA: TGTGCCAGCAGTCTCGGACAGAAGAACACTGAAGCTTTCTTT.

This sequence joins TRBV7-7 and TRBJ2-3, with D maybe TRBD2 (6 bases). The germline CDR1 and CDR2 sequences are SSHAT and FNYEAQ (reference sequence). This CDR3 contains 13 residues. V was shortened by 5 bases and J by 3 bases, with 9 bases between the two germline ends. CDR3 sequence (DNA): TGTGCCAGCAGCCGACTAGTAACAGATACGCAGTATTTT. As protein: CASSRLVTDTQYF.

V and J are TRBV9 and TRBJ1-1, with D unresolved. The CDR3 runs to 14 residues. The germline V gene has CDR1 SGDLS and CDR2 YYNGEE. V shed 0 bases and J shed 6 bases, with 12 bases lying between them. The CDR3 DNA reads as TGTGCCAGCAGCGTAGACCCCCGGGGAGCTGAAGCTTTCTTT. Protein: CASSVDPRGAEAFF.

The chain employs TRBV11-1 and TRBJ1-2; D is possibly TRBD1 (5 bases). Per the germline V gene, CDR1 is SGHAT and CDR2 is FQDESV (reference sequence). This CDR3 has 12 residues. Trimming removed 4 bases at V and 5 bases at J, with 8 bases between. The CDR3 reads CASSYTGYGYTF. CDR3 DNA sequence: TGTGCCAGCAGCTATACAGGTTATGGCTACACCTTC.

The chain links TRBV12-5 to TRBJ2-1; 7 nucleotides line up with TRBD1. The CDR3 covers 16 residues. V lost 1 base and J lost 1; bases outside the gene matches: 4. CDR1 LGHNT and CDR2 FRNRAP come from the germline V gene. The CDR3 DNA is TGTGCTAGTGGTTTGGCGACAGGGATTTCCTACAATGAGCAGTTCTTC. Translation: CASGLATGISYNEQFF.

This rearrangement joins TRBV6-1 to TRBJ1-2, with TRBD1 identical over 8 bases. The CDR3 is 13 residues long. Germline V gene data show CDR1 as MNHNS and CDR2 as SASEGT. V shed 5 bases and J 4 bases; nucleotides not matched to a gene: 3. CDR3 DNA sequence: TGTGCCAGCAGTCGACAGGGGCGCTATGGCTACACCTTC. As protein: CASSRQGRYGYTF.

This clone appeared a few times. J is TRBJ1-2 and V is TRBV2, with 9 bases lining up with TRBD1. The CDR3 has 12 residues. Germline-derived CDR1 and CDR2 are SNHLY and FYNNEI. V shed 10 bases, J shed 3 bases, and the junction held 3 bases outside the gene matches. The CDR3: CATRTGDYGYTF. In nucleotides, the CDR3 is TGTGCCACCCGGACAGGGGACTATGGCTACACCTTC.

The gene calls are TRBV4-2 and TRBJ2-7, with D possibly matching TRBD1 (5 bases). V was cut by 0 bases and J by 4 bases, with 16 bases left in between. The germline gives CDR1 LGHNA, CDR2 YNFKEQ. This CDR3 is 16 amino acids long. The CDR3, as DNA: TGTGCCAGCAGCCAAGAAAACAGGCGACTGGGGTACGAGCAGTACTTC. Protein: CASSQENRRLGYEQYF.

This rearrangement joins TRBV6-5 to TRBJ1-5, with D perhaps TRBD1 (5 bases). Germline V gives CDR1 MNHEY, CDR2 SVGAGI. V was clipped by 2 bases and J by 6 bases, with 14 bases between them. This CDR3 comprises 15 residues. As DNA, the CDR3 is TGTGCCAGCAGTTACGTGGCAGGGCTGGGTCAGCCCCAGCATTTT. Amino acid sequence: CASSYVAGLGQPQHF.

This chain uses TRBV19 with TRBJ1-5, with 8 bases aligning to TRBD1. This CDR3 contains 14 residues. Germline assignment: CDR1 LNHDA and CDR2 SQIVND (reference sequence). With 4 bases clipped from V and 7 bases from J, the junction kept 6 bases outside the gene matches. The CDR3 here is CASSTGQGVQPQHF. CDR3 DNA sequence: TGTGCCAGTAGTACCGGACAGGGAGTCCAGCCCCAGCATTTT.